The T cell receptor beta chain described here comes from a study of blood T cell repertoires in COVID-19. Overall study: COVID-19 samples from acute and convalescent phases originated in the United States, Italy and Spain. The cDNA or gDNA used as material had been derived from T cells, B-cell-depleted T cells, or PBMCs.

As originally analysed: Estimates of nucleated cell counts were drawn from the amplification of reference gene primers. This table comes from immunoSEQ multiplex PCR, and its TCRdb copy is limited to in-frame clones, with some not included. That table gives V, J and clone size, and the DNA gave D and trimming. The sample has some 180,000 clones; about 76% are singletons. The V gene's germline CDR1 is KGHDR and CDR2 SFDVKD. Trimming removed 4 bases from V and 10 bases from J; junction bases left unmatched: 7. This CDR3 spans 16 amino acids. This chain links TRBV24-1 with TRBJ2-1; TRBD2 matches at 15 bases. Sample: peripheral blood. This clonotype was sampled from a woman aged 50 to 65 with active or convalescent COVID-19. CDR3 sequence: CATSEVGLAGGREQFF. The CDR3 DNA is TGTGCCACCAGTGAAGTGGGACTAGCGGGAGGACGGGAGCAGTTCTTC.